The T cell receptor (beta chain) under discussion was sequenced for a study of blood T cell repertoires in COVID-19 (dated by TCRdb to 2018 to 2021). Background for the entire study: The collaborator samples originated in the United States, Italy and Spain and spanned the acute and convalescent phases of COVID-19. Samples came from the ongoing ImmuneRACE study (first 160 participants) plus 1,254 subjects from 6 global collaborators. Where available, HLA class I and class II types were obtained from metadata supplied by the sample provider rather than from assay-based typing. Nearly every sample came with metadata listing a de-identified subject ID, COVID-19 status, age in years and sex. The prospective study material was composed of cDNA or gDNA derived from T cells, B-cell-depleted T cells, or PBMCs. The dataset comprised deeply sampled blood TCRbeta repertoires from subjects exposed to, actively infected with, or recovered from COVID-19. A freely available public database, intended as a resource for researchers studying the immune response to SARS-CoV-2, is where the repertoires were released. The study at large found these results: Clinical and demographic metadata were provided uncurated, with the amount varying by source and participant.

Each collaborating institution followed its own protocols to collect whole blood in K2EDTA tubes. For TCRbeta analysis, collaborator samples were shipped as frozen whole blood, as isolated PBMCs, or as DNA extracted from either sample type. Regarding this clone: The target of this receptor is not known. Base qualities were left out, and no much larger clone turns up one base away.

Relative to germline, V is missing 5 bases and J is missing 4 bases, with 0 bases of the junction outside any gene match. Including the terminal cysteine and phenylalanine, the CDR3 comprises 14 residues. CDR3 DNA only is kept here, 42 bases in frame from base 1. CDR1 and CDR2 were assigned from the germline V gene as KGHDR and SFDVKD. The immunoSEQ Assay, a bias-controlled multiplex PCR, was used to amplify TCRbeta CDR3 regions from genomic DNA. The source study handled its data this way. Within the assay, amplification of reference gene primers was used to estimate how many nucleated cells each sample contained. To quantify the absolute abundance of each unique TCRbeta CDR3 rearrangement, sequence reads were collapsed and filtered. Productive Simpson clonality was computed per sample as the square root of Simpson's diversity index over productive rearrangements. The clones in this table, taken by TCRdb from immuneACCESS, are in-frame only. Not every clone is retained; where verified, under half of the shortfall comes from an unresolved V gene, and the cause of the rest is unknown. The V and J calls and clone size were taken over from that table, and D and trimming were inferred from the DNA. This sample comprises roughly 160,000 clones, roughly 93% of them detected only once. The ten largest clones add up to roughly 2% of the sample.

The sample was peripheral blood. The clonotype originates from a young man with acute or convalescent COVID-19. This chain is built from TRBV24-1 and TRBJ2-5, and TRBD2 aligns with 13 junction nucleotides. The nucleotide sequence reads as follows: TGTGCCACCAGTGGGACTAGCGGGAGAGAGACCCAGTACTTC. Translated, it gives CATSGTSGRETQYF.